This entry lists 10 T cell receptor beta chains sequenced from one sample in a study of blood T cell repertoires in COVID-19 (dated by TCRdb to the early 2020s). Receptor libraries were prepared by the immunoSEQ multiplex PCR assay. In its TCRdb copy, this immuneACCESS table keeps in-frame sequences only and misses some clones. Where compared with another copy, unresolved V genes explain less than half of these, and the others have no known cause. The sample yields roughly 200,000 clones; approximately 92% were counted once. The top ten constitute around 2% of the sample. Sequencing input: PBMCs or T cells enriched from blood (not recorded which). The receptors shown here come from a woman aged 40 to 50 with acute COVID-19.

The chain uses TRBV7-3 and TRBJ2-5, with D tentatively TRBD2 (6 bases). The CDR3 has 15 amino acids. CDR1 SGHTA and CDR2 FQGTGA come from the germline V gene. The V end was cut by 4 bases, the J end by 0 bases, with 12 bases between. The CDR3, as DNA: TGTGCCAGCAGCTCCGGGGGAACGAACCAAGAGACCCAGTACTTC. As protein: CASSSGGTNQETQYF. Based on the CDR3 plus reference TRBV7-3 and TRBJ2-5, the full variable domain is GAGVSQTPSNKVTEKGKYVELRCDPISGHTALYWYRQSLGQGPEFLIYFQGTGAADDSGLPNDRFFAVRPEGSVSTLKIQRTERGDSAVYLCASSSGGTNQETQYFGPGTRLLVL.

The J gene is TRBJ2-3, the V gene TRBV7-6, with D possibly TRBD2 on 5 matching bases. CDR3 length: 15 amino acids. Between the trimmed V and J ends, which lost 1 base and 3 bases, there was a span of 11 bases. The germline CDR1 and CDR2 sequences are SGHVS and FNYEAQ. The CDR3 sequence is CASSLDPGITDTQYF. For the CDR3, the DNA is TGTGCCAGCAGCTTAGATCCGGGGATTACAGATACGCAGTATTTT.

The J gene is TRBJ2-7, the V gene TRBV4-3; D gene unclear. Trimming stripped 1 base from V and 5 bases from J, with 21 bases between. This CDR3 is 17 amino acids long. Germline V lookup: CDR1 LGHNA, CDR2 YSLEER. This CDR3 reads CASSQVMLAFRGNEQYF. CDR3 DNA sequence: TGCGCCAGCAGCCAAGTAATGTTAGCCTTTCGCGGAAACGAGCAGTACTTC.

The V gene is TRBV21-1, the J gene TRBJ1-4. TRBV21-1 is flagged as a pseudogene. The CDR3 runs to 17 residues. CDR3 sequence (DNA): TGTGCCAGCAGCAAAGGTTCCCCCCGGGACTCTAACGAAAAACTGTTTTTT. Amino acids: CASSKGSPRDSNEKLFF.

The rearrangement joins TRBV28 to TRBJ1-4, with 8 nucleotides matching TRBD1. J was trimmed by 10 bases and V by 3 bases; bases with no gene match: 1. Germline V gene lookup returns CDR1 MDHEN and CDR2 SYDVKM. The CDR3 has 12 amino acids. This CDR3 is CASSLGTGKLFF. CDR3 DNA: TGTGCCAGCAGTTTGGGGACAGGAAAACTGTTTTTT.

This sequence joins TRBV6-4 and TRBJ2-3, with D tentatively TRBD2 (6 bases). The V gene lost 4 bases and the J gene lost 6 bases, with 11 bases spanning the gap. This CDR3 contains 13 residues. The germline gives CDR1 MRHNA, CDR2 SNTAGT. The CDR3 region is CASSVVGGDTQYF. CDR3 nucleotides: TGTGCCAGCAGTGTGGTTGGGGGGGATACGCAGTATTTT.

The table lists this clone with a count of one. This sequence joins TRBV25-1 and TRBJ2-1, with TRBD1 matching over 7 bases. The CDR3 has 17 residues. V trimming: 5 bases; J trimming: 0 bases; junction bases outside the gene matches: 10. CDR1 is MGHDK, CDR2 SYGVNS, per germline. The CDR3 reads CASSTRTGWSSYNEQFF. DNA for the CDR3: TGTGCCAGCAGTACCCGGACAGGCTGGAGCTCCTACAATGAGCAGTTCTTC.

The V gene is TRBV2, the J gene TRBJ1-2; D possibly corresponds to TRBD1 (6 bases). Germline V gives CDR1 SNHLY, CDR2 FYNNEI. The length of the CDR3 is 13 residues. V was shortened by 7 bases and J by 8 bases, with 17 bases between the two germline ends. In DNA form, the CDR3 reads TGTGCCAGCAAGGGAGGGGGGCGTAGCGGCTACACCTTC. It codes for CASKGGGRSGYTF.

V usage is TRBV18 and J usage is TRBJ1-5; D is uncertain. The CDR3 has 13 amino acids. Germline V gene sequence: CDR1 KGHSH, CDR2 LQKENI. V was trimmed by 5 bases and J by 6 bases, leaving 11 bases between them. CDR3 loop: CASSALGSQPQHF. CDR3 nucleotides: TGTGCCAGCTCAGCACTCGGTAGTCAGCCCCAGCATTTT.

The rearrangement links TRBV7-8 to TRBJ2-7; 13 bases align to TRBD2. Germline CDR1 and CDR2: SGHVS and FQNEAQ. V lost 5 bases, J lost 0 bases, and 4 bases stayed unmatched. The CDR3 length is 16 residues. CDR3 nucleotide sequence: TGTGCCAGCAGCCCAAGACTAGCGGGAGGCTCCTACGAGCAGTACTTC. This encodes CASSPRLAGGSYEQYF.